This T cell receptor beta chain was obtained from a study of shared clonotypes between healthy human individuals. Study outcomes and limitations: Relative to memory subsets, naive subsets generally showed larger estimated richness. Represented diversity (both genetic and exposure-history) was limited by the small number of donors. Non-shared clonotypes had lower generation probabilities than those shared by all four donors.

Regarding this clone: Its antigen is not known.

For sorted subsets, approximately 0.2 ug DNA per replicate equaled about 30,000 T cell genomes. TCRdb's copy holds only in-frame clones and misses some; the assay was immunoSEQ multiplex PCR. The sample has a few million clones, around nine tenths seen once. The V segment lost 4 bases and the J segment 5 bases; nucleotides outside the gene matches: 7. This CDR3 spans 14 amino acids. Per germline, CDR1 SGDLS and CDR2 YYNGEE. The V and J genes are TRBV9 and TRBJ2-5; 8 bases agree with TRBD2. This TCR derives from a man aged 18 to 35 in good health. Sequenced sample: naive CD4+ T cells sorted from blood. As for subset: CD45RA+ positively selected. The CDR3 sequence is CASSSDLAGETQYF. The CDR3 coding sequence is TGTGCCAGCAGCTCCGACCTAGCGGGCGAGACCCAGTACTTC.